The rows below give T cell receptor beta chains drawn from one sample of a study of blood T cell repertoires in COVID-19. This table comes from immunoSEQ multiplex PCR, and its TCRdb copy is limited to in-frame clones, with some not included. Of 88,000 or so clones in the sample, 80% to 90% are singletons; the top ten hold roughly 6.5%. The specimen sequenced was peripheral blood. These receptors were obtained from a man between 60 and 75 years old with acute or convalescent COVID-19. The CDR3 runs from the conserved cysteine through the conserved F or W. The order of the fields is V gene, J gene, clone size, D gene, CDR3 DNA, CDR3 protein. D genes are given only for firm matches. Size tells how often a clone was seen (once, few, many) or the class of an expanded clone, and some rows leave it out.

TRBV6-5,TRBJ1-4,.,.,TGTGCCAGCAGTTACTCCTTTAGAGACAAATCTGAAAAACTGTTTTTT,CASSYSFRDKSEKLFF
TRBV6-5,TRBJ2-7,.,TRBD1,TGTGCCAGCAGTCGTGGACAGGGCTACGAGCAGTACTTC,CASSRGQGYEQYF
TRBV11-3,TRBJ1-3,once,.,TGTGCCAGCAGCTCGGACAGTCGCTCTGGAAACACCATATATTTT,CASSSDSRSGNTIYF
TRBV10-1,TRBJ1-3,.,.,TGCGCCAGCAGCGGAGGCTCTGGAAACACCATATATTTT,CASSGGSGNTIYF
TRBV11-2,TRBJ1-1,once,.,TGTGCCAGCAGCAAAACCGGCGGGCCGGGAACTGAAGCTTTCTTT,CASSKTGGPGTEAFF
TRBV23-1,TRBJ2-4,.,.,TGCGCCAGCAGTCTTAGGACCCCCGGGGGAAACATTCAGTACTTC,CASSLRTPGGNIQYF
TRBV7-7,TRBJ2-1,.,TRBD2,TGTGCCAGCAGCTTAAATTTAGCGGGGGAATACAATGAGCAGTTCTTC,CASSLNLAGEYNEQFF
TRBV10-2,TRBJ2-2,.,.,TGCGCCAGCAGTGAGTTCCTTTCTGCGAACACCGGGGAGCTGTTTTTT,CASSEFLSANTGELFF
TRBV9,TRBJ2-1,.,TRBD2,TGTGCCAGCAGCGTATCGTCAGGACCTAGCGGGGGGGCTAGGAATGAGCAGTTCTTC,CASSVSSGPSGGARNEQFF
TRBV7-9,TRBJ1-2,.,TRBD1,TGTGCCAGCAGCGCGGGGACAGGGGAGGTCTATGGCTACACCTTC,CASSAGTGEVYGYTF
TRBV4-1,TRBJ1-1,few,.,TGCGCCAGCAGCCCCAGGGCCCTAAACACTGAAGCTTTCTTT,CASSPRALNTEAFF
TRBV7-9,TRBJ1-5,large,TRBD1,TGTGCCAGCAGCTCAGGGGGCTTAGGCAATCAGCCCCAGCATTTT,CASSSGGLGNQPQHF
TRBV19,TRBJ1-5,few,.,TGTGCCAGTCCCGATGGGGGGGTAGGGCAGCCCCAGCATTTT,CASPDGGVGQPQHF
TRBV6-2/TRBV6-3,TRBJ2-2,.,.,TGTGCCAGCAGTTACGGGGGCAGGATCTCGAACACCGGGGAGCTGTTTTTT,CASSYGGRISNTGELFF
TRBV30,TRBJ1-2,.,.,TGTGCCTGGAGTGTACGGGCGGGGTATGGCTACACCTTC,CAWSVRAGYGYTF
TRBV19,TRBJ1-2,.,TRBD1,TGTGCCAGCAGACAGGGACCTAACTATGGCTACACCTTC,CASRQGPNYGYTF
TRBV4-1,TRBJ2-2,.,.,TGCGCCAGCAGACCTTTGGACACACACACCGGGGAGCTGTTTTTT,CASRPLDTHTGELFF
TRBV6-1,TRBJ2-7,.,TRBD2,TGTGCCAGCAGTGAAACGGGGGGGCCTTTCGAGCAGTACTTC,CASSETGGPFEQYF
TRBV4-1,TRBJ1-6,.,.,TGCGCCAGCAGCCAAGTACGCCCCGGGAGCTCCTATAATTCACCCCTCCACTTT,CASSQVRPGSSYNSPLHF